The T cell receptor beta chain under discussion was sequenced for a study of OX40 agonist ivuxolimab in advanced cancers. Overall study: The dose-escalation cohort was roughly 84% male, with a mean age of around 60 years, ranging roughly 23 to 85.

This clone was observed a few times. V lost 5 bases, J lost 2 bases, and 2 bases stayed unmatched. Looked up from germline, CDR1 is SEHNR and CDR2 is FQNEAQ (reference sequence). The CDR3 length is 14 residues. Assay: immunoSEQ multiplex PCR; the TCRdb copy retains only in-frame clones and omits some. This sample has roughly 46,000 clones, with 82% found just once. The receptor's source is an adult with an advanced solid tumor such as melanoma, head and neck, liver or kidney cancer. Here the sequenced sample was CD4+ or CD8+ T cells sorted from blood, taken in a trial of the OX40 agonist ivuxolimab. V gene TRBV7-9 combines with J gene TRBJ1-2; 10 bases are a match to TRBD1. The CDR3: CASSVGQGNYGYTF. The CDR3 DNA follows: TGTGCCAGCAGCGTGGGACAGGGGAACTATGGCTACACCTTC.